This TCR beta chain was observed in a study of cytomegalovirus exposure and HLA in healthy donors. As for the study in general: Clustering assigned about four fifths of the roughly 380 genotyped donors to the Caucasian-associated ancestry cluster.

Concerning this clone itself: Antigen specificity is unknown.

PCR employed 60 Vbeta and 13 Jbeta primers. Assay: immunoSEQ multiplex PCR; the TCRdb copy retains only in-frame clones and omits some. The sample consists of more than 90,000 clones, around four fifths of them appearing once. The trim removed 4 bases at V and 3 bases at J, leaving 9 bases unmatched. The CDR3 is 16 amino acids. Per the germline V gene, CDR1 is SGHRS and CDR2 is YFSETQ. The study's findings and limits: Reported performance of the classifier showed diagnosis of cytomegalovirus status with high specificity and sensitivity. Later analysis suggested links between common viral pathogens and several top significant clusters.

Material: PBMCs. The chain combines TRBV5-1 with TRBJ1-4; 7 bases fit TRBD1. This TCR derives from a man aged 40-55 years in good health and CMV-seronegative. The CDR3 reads CASSTEPGTANEKLFF. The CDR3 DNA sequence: TGCGCCAGCAGCACCGAGCCCGGGACAGCTAATGAAAAACTGTTTTTT.